Presented here are 2 T cell receptor beta chains from one specimen sequenced in a study of shared clonotypes between healthy human individuals. CD45RO-negative, CCR7-positively selected cells formed the naive CD8 fraction, excluding terminally differentiated effector memory CD45RA+ cells. The protocol was immunoSEQ multiplex PCR, while the TCRdb copy is restricted to in-frame clones and leaves out a portion. The sample records hundreds of thousands of clones, around 92% being singletons. Sequenced: naive CD8+ T cells sorted from blood. These receptors all come from a man aged 25 to 40 in good health.

This chain links TRBV27 with TRBJ2-2, with a weak D call TRBD1 (5 bases). This CDR3 has 15 residues. Deletions cut 5 bases from V and 1 base from J, with 11 bases between. The germline V gene has CDR1 MNHEY and CDR2 SMNVEV (reference sequence). CDR3 nucleotide sequence: TGTGCCAGCAGTACTGGGGCGGTGAACACCGGGGAGCTGTTTTTT. Protein: CASSTGAVNTGELFF.

The chain carries TRBV7-9 and TRBJ2-7, with D unresolved. This CDR3 is built from 15 residues. Germline V CDR1 and CDR2: SEHNR, FQNEAQ (reference sequence). V shed 4 bases and J shed 5 bases, with 18 bases lying between them. This CDR3 is CASSSLRRYVDEQYF. The DNA of the CDR3 is TGTGCCAGCAGCTCTCTCCGTCGGTACGTTGACGAGCAGTACTTC.